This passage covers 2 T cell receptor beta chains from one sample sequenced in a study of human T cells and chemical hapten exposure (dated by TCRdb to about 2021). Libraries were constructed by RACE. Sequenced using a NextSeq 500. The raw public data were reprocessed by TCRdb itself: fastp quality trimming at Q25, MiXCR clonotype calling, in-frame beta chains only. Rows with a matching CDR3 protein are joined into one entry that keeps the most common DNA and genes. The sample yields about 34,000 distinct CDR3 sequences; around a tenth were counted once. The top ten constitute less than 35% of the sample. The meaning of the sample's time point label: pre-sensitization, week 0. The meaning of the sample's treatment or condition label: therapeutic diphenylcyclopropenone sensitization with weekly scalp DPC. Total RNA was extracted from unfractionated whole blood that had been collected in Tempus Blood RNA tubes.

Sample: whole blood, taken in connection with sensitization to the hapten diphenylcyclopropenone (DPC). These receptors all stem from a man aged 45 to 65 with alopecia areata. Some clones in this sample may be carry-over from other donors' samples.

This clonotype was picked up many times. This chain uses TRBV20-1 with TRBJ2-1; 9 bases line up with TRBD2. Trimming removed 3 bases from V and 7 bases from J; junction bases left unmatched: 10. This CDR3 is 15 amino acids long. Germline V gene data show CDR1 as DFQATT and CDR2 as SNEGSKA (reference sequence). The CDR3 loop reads CSARASGNRRNEQFF. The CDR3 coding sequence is TGCAGTGCTAGGGCTAGCGGGAACAGACGGAATGAGCAGTTCTTC.

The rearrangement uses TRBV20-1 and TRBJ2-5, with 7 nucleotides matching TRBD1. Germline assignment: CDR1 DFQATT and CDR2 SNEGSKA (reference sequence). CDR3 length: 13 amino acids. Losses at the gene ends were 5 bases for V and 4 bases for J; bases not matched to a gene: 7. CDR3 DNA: TGCAGTGCTCGGCCAGGGGGAGTAGAGACCCAGTACTTC. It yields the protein CSARPGGVETQYF.